This T cell receptor (beta chain) was observed in a study of vaccination and CD4 T cells after COVID-19. Treatment of the sample: roughly 10-day PBMC culture with coronavirus spike peptide pools or control peptides (ViraFEST assay). Collection of the unexposed donor's CD4+ T cells took place before the COVID-19 pandemic (2011-2018). Both SARS-CoV-2 S/N and four cold-coronavirus spikes were used, cells permitting, to probe CD4+ T cells of unexposed donors. Researchers used the Oncomine TCR Beta short-read assay to sequence DNA from cultured CD4+ T cells. Researchers extracted genomic DNA from CD4+ T cells that had been cultured. TCRdb reprocessed the PCR reads via MiXCR and lists one record per CDR3 protein. The sample lists around 9,300 distinct CDR3 sequences, about two fifths occurring once. The CDR3 totals 15 residues. Trimming shortened V by 7 bases and J by 0 bases, and 16 bases separated the two germline ends. Per the germline V gene, CDR1 is MDHEN and CDR2 is SYDVKM.

Comments on this clonotype: The antigen remains undetermined.

This clonotype was obtained from a human donor in good health. Sequencing was carried out using CD4+ T cells from blood, cultured in vitro. This chain connects TRBV28 to TRBJ2-7; D may be TRBD2 (5 bases). For the CDR3, the DNA is TGTGCCAGCAACTATGGAATAGGGAGCTCCTACGAGCAGTACTTC. Translating it yields CASNYGIGSSYEQYF.